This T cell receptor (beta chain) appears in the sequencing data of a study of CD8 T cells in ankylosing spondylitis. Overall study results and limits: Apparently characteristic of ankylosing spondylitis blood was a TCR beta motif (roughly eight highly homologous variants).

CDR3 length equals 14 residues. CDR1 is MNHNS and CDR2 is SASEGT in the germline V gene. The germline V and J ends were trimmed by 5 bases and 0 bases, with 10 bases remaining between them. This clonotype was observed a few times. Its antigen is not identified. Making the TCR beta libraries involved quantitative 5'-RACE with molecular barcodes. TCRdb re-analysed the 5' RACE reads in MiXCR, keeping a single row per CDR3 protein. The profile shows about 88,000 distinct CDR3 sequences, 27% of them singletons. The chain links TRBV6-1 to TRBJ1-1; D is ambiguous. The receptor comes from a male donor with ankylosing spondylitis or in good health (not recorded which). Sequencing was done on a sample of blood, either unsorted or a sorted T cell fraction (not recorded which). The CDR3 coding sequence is TGTGCCAGCAGTCCCTCCGGTTTGAACACTGAAGCTTTCTTT. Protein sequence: CASSPSGLNTEAFF.